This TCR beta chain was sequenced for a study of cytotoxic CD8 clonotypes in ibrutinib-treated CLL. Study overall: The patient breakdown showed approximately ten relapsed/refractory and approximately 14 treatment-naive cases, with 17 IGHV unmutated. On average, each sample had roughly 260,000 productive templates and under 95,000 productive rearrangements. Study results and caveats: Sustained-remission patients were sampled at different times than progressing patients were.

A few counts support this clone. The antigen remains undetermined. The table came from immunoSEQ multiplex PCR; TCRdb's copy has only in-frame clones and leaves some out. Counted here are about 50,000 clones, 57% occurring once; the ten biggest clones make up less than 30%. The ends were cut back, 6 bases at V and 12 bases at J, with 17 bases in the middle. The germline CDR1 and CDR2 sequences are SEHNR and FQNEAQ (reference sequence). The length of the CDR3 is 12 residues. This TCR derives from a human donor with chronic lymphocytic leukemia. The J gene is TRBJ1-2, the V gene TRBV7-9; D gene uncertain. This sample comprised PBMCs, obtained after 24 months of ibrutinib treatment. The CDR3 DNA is TGTGCCAGCAGTCCGGGCAGGCAAGGGAACACCTTC. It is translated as CASSPGRQGNTF. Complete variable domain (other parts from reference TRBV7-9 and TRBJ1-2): DTGVSQNPRHKITKRGQNVTFRCDPISEHNRLYWYRQTLGQGPEFLTYFQNEAQLEKSRLLSDRFSAERPKGSFSTLEIQRTEQGDSAMYLCASSPGRQGNTFGSGTRLTVV.